This T cell receptor (beta chain) was sequenced during a study of shared clonotypes between healthy human individuals (dated by TCRdb to the early 2020s). A note on the overall study: Three men and two women, aged 18 to 49 years, made up the cohort. Per donor, three plates each were used for CD4 naive and CD4 memory, two for CD8 naive, and one for CD8 memory. To estimate repertoire size and how much clonotype sharing occurs between individuals, the study deeply sequenced the blood TCR repertoires of about 5 healthy adults. Different laboratories and diverse techniques were used to prepare libraries and sequence TCR repertoires, to increase sequencing depth and limit assay-specific biases. Leukapheresis yielded between about 0.85 and 10 billion PBMCs per donor. Findings and caveats that apply to the study as a whole: Because the study included a small number of donors, the genetic and exposure-history diversity represented was limited. Rarefaction of sorted-subset datasets indicated incomplete sequencing despite the large sequencing depth. Sharing across a few donors was observed for approximately 4.6% of naive CD4, about 4% of naive CD8, 2.3% of memory CD4, and roughly 0.4% of memory CD8 clonotypes. Only blood was sampled, and tissue TCR repertoires likely differ from those in blood. Naive subsets generally had larger estimated clonotype richness than memory subsets did. Pairwise subsampling led to the expectation that sequencing depth would affect the degree of clonotype sharing among donors. Higher generation probabilities were observed for clonotypes shared by all four sorted-subset donors than for non-shared clonotypes.

TCR CDR3 regions were amplified from genomic DNA by multiplex PCR using the deep immunoSEQ assay. Extracted genomic DNA from each cell subset was spread evenly across all wells of several immunoSEQ 96-well plates, with each plate serving as a replicate. For sorted subsets, around 200 ng genomic DNA, equal to about 30,000 T cell genomes, was loaded into each replicate PCR. The purified libraries were quantified using a Qubit 3.0 fluorometer, sized with a Bioanalyzer 2100, and then quantified again using the KAPA Library Quantification kit. Each immunoSEQ 96-well plate was sequenced on its own single-read 150-cycle Illumina NextSeq 550 flow cell. In the original analysis: Because the immunoSEQ output held only junctional sequences and lacked quality scores, the filtering could not match the filtering applied to full-length reads. Sequences were annotated with PyIR, a Python wrapper for IgBLAST v1.9, using IMGT germline references to assign V/J genes and CDR3. Reads were removed for weak V/J assignments (E-value above 1e-6), missing CDR3, stop codons, out-of-frame junctions, or ambiguous translated residues. V3J clonotypes were defined as sequences sharing the same inferred V gene, J gene, and CDR3 amino acid sequence. Percentage overlap between repertoires was computed as shared unique clonotypes divided by the size of the smaller repertoire. Repertoire richness was assessed with RTK rarefaction, the Chao1 estimator, and Recon v2.1 estimates of unobserved clonotypes. Generation probabilities for all TCRbeta clonotypes obtained by the gDNA method from a few donors were computed using OLGA. TCRdb obtained this table from immuneACCESS and retained in-frame rearrangements with V and J assigned. These tables miss some clones; where compared with another copy, unresolved V genes account for less than half of the shortfall, and the remainder is unexplained. V and J calls and clone size are copied from that table; D and trimming were computed from the DNA. Across this sample there are 730,000 or so clones, with about 78% seen only once. Approximately 1.8% of the sample goes to the ten largest clones.

Turning to this clone: What antigen it recognizes has not been identified. No quality values exist for individual bases; no much larger clone is one base distant.

Healthy HIV-negative adults with no recently reported acute infections or vaccinations were included as donors. Every donor was a Caucasian adult residing in Nashville, Tennessee, USA. CD4+ T cells were enriched through magnetic negative selection, after which naive cells were positively selected on CD45RA and the remaining negative fraction served as the memory subset. After blood collection by leukapheresis, PBMCs were isolated using Ficoll-Histopaque density gradient centrifugation and then cryopreserved in the vapor phase of liquid nitrogen. Purity and quantity of every magnetically sorted T cell population were checked by analytical flow cytometry. Each sorted fraction had its genomic DNA isolated and then quantified by UV absorbance on a Nanodrop 2000c. Sample: memory CD4+ T cells sorted from blood. Explained via the paper, the cell subset or site label denotes: CD45RA-negative fraction. The sequence derives from a woman younger than 45 in good health.

The CDR3 in this case is CASSQEQNTNYGYTF. The nucleotides read TGCGCCAGCAGCCAAGAACAGAACACTAACTATGGCTACACCTTC. The sequence is built from TRBV4-1 and TRBJ1-2, with no D gene named confidently. V is cut by 0 bases and J by 0 bases, and the space between the germline ends is 8 bases. Including the terminal cysteine and phenylalanine, the CDR3 comprises 15 residues. Only the CDR3 DNA is retained, 45 bases long and in frame from the first base. According to the germline V gene, CDR1 reads MGHRA and CDR2 reads YSYEKL.